The present entry profiles one T cell receptor (beta chain) with its context. In the authors' methods: The authors estimated nucleated cell counts from reference gene primer amplification. Profiled with immunoSEQ multiplex PCR; TCRdb holds only in-frame clones, not every one. V and J calls and clone size are copied from that table; D and trimming were computed from the DNA. This table has about 250,000 clones, roughly 80% appearing once. The sample comes from a study of blood T cell repertoires in COVID-19. Study-wide background: COVID-19 samples collected from the United States, Italy and Spain covered acute and convalescent phases. Sample material is recorded as cDNA or gDNA derived from T cells, B-cell-depleted T cells, or PBMCs.

V lost 2 bases, J lost 4 bases, and 8 bases lay in between. CDR3 length: 13 residues. From germline, CDR1 is MRHNA and CDR2 SNTAGT. The sample taken for sequencing was peripheral blood. The chain carries TRBV6-4 and TRBJ1-2, with TRBD1 as a possible D gene (5 bases). The TCR sequence derives from a woman older than 75 with acute or convalescent COVID-19. The chain's CDR3 is CASSDDRFYGYTF. CDR3 sequence (DNA): TGTGCCAGCAGTGACGACAGATTCTATGGCTACACCTTC.